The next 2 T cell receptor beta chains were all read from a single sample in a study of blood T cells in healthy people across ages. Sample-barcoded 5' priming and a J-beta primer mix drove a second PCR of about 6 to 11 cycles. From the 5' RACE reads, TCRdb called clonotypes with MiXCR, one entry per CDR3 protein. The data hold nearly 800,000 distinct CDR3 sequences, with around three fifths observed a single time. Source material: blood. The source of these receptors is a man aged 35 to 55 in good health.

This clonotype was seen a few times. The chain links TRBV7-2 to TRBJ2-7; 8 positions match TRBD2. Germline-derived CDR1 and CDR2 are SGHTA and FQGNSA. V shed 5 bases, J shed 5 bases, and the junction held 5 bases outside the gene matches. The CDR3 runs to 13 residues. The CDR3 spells CASSVSGSHEQYF. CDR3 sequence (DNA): TGTGCCAGCAGCGTGAGCGGGAGCCACGAGCAGTACTTC.

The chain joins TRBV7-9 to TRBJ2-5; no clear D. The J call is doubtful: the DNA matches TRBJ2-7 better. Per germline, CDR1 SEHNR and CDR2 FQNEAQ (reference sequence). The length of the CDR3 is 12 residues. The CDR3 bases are TGTGCCAGCCGCACAGAAGCGTACGAGCAGTACTTC. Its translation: CASRTEAYEQYF.